This TCR beta chain is from a study of blood T cell repertoires in COVID-19. Study as a whole: The United States, Italy and Spain were the sources of the acute and convalescent COVID-19 samples. Sample material is recorded as cDNA or gDNA derived from T cells, B-cell-depleted T cells, or PBMCs.

Germline V gene lookup returns CDR1 MNHEY and CDR2 SVGAGI. Trimming removed 6 bases from V and 0 bases from J, with 8 bases in between. This CDR3 comprises 13 residues. Exposed study participants had met a COVID-19 case within 2 weeks before entry. Original handling: Cell counts per sample came from amplifying reference gene primers. Assay: immunoSEQ multiplex PCR; the TCRdb copy retains only in-frame clones and omits some. From that table come the V and J calls and clone size; the DNA was used to work out D and trimming. Among hundreds of thousands of clones, about 88% were seen once, and the ten largest hold around 1.5%.

The chain joins TRBV6-5 to TRBJ1-2; a possible D gene is TRBD1 (6 bases). This clonotype was sampled from a woman between 18 and 30 years old who had been exposed to COVID-19. The sample consisted of PBMCs or T cells enriched from blood (not recorded which). CDR3 residues: CASSWTANYGYTF. The CDR3 DNA sequence: TGTGCCAGCAGCTGGACAGCTAACTATGGCTACACCTTC.